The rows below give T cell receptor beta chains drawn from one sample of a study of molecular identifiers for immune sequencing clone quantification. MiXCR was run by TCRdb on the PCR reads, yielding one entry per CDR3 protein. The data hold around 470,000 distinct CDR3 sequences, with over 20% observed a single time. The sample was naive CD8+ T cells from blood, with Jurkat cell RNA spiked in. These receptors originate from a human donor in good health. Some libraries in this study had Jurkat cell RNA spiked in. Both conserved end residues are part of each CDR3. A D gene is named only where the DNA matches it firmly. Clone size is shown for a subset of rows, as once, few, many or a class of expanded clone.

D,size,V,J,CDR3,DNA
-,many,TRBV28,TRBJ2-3,CASSWALLGTDTQYF,TGTGCCAGCAGTTGGGCCCTTCTCGGCACAGATACGCAGTATTTT
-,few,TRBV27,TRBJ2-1,CASSLLLRGNNEQFF,TGTGCCAGCAGTTTATTGCTTCGCGGAAACAATGAGCAGTTCTTC
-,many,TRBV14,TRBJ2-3,CASSQDLTADTQYF,TGTGCCAGCAGCCAAGATCTCACGGCGGATACGCAGTATTTT
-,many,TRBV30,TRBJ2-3,CAWSSGTDTQYF,TGTGCCTGGAGTTCCGGCACAGATACGCAGTATTTT
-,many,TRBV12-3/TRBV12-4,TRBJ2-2,CASSFPGTGELFF,TGTGCCAGCAGTTTCCCAGGTACCGGGGAGCTGTTTTTT
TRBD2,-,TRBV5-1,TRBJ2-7,CASSLASGGLFYEQYF,TGCGCCAGCAGCTTGGCTAGCGGGGGATTATTCTACGAGCAGTACTTC
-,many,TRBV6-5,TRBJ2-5,CASSYSSTSLETQYF,TGTGCCAGCAGTTACTCCTCTACTAGTTTAGAGACCCAGTACTTC
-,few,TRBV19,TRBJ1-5,CASRSGSNQPQHF,TGTGCCAGTAGGTCGGGCAGCAATCAGCCCCAGCATTTT
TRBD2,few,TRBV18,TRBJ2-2,CASSLRPGLAITGELFF,TGTGCCAGCTCACTAAGGCCAGGACTAGCGATCACCGGGGAGCTGTTTTTT
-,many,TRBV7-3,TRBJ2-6,CASSRGTSGANVLTF,TGTGCCAGCAGCCGAGGGACATCCGGGGCCAACGTCCTGACTTTC
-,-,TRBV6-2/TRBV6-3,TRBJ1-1,CASTPRGAGTEAFF,TGTGCCAGCACCCCCCGGGGGGCGGGCACTGAAGCTTTCTTT
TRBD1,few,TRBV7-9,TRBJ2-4,CASSLDDRGFWAKNIQYF,TGTGCCAGCAGCTTAGATGACAGGGGTTTCTGGGCCAAAAACATTCAGTACTTC
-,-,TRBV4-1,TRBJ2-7,CANSQEGQDYEQYF,TGCGCCAACAGCCAAGAAGGGCAGGACTACGAGCAGTACTTC
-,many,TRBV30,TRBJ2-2,CAWSVWNTGELFF,TGTGCCTGGAGTGTATGGAACACCGGGGAGCTGTTTTTT
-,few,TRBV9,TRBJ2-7,CASSVATRGTLNEQYF,TGTGCCAGCAGCGTAGCTACGAGGGGCACCTTAAACGAGCAGTACTTC
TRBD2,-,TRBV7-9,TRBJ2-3,CASSSQLAGASIFTDTQYF,TGTGCCAGCAGCTCCCAACTAGCGGGGGCTAGCATTTTCACAGATACGCAGTATTTT
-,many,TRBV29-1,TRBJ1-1,CSGRVLNTEAFF,TGCAGCGGCAGGGTCTTGAACACTGAAGCTTTCTTT
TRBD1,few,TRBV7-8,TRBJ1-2,CASSLGTGVYGYTF,TGTGCCAGCAGCTTGGGGACAGGAGTCTATGGCTACACCTTC
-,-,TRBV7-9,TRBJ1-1,CASSPPTGKNTEAFF,TGTGCCAGCAGCCCACCGACAGGAAAGAACACTGAAGCTTTCTTT
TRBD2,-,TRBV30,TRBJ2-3,CAWSLAGVTDTQYF,TGTGCCTGGAGCTTAGCGGGAGTAACAGATACGCAGTATTTT
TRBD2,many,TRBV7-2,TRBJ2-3,CASSFLIAGGGGATDTQYF,TGTGCCAGCAGCTTCCTTATAGCGGGAGGCGGCGGGGCCACAGATACGCAGTATTTT
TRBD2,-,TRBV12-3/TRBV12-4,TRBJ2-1,CASSLVGGLAGARYPPYNEQFF,TGTGCCAGCAGTTTGGTAGGTGGGCTAGCGGGGGCCCGATACCCACCCTACAATGAGCAGTTCTTC
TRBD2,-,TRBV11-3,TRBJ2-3,CASSLGTSGGVDTQYF,TGTGCCAGCAGCCTTGGGACTAGCGGGGGGGTAGATACGCAGTATTTT
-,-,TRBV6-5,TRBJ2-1,CASSYRSSAAMDEQFF,TGTGCCAGCAGTTACCGATCCTCGGCGGCTATGGATGAGCAGTTCTTC
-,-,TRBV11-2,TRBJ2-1,CASNRVTVDEQFF,TGTGCCAGCAATAGGGTGACGGTGGATGAGCAGTTCTTC
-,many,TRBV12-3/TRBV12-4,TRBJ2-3,CASSPSAGLTDTQYF,TGTGCCAGCAGTCCATCAGCAGGGTTGACAGATACGCAGTATTTT
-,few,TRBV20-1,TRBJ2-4,CSGRGSLAKNIQYF,TGCAGTGGACGAGGCAGTTTAGCCAAAAACATTCAGTACTTC
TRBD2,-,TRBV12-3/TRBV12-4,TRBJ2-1,CASSSGTSFNEQFF,TGTGCCAGCAGTTCCGGGACTAGCTTTAATGAGCAGTTCTTC
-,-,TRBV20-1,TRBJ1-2,CSAKRAGSNLDGCTF,TGCAGTGCTAAGAGGGCAGGGTCTAATTTAGATGGCTGCACCTTC
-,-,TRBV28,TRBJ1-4,CASTEEGGEKLFF,TGTGCCAGCACCGAGGAGGGGGGTGAAAAACTGTTTTTT
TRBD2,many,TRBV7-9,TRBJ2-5,CASSRSGAPGETQYF,TGTGCCAGCAGCCGTAGCGGGGCACCGGGAGAGACCCAGTACTTC
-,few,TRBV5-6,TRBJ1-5,CASSLIREDQPQHF,TGTGCCAGCAGCTTGATAAGGGAGGATCAGCCCCAGCATTTT
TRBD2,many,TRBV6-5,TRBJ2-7,CASSYSASGSYEQYF,TGTGCCAGCAGTTACTCGGCTAGCGGGAGCTACGAGCAGTACTTC
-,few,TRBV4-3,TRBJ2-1,CASSHRTGSWNEQFF,TGCGCCAGCAGCCACCGCACAGGGTCTTGGAATGAGCAGTTCTTC
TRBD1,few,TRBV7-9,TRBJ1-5,CASSTDRGLNYQPQHF,TGTGCCAGCAGCACCGACAGGGGGCTTAATTATCAGCCCCAGCATTTT
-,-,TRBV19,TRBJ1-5,CASGIVGYSNQPQHF,TGTGCCAGTGGTATAGTGGGTTATAGCAATCAGCCCCAGCATTTT
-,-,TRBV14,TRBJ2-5,CASSQDVYRETQYF,TGTGCCAGCAGCCAAGATGTTTATCGGGAGACCCAGTACTTC
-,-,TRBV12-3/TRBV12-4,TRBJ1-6,CASSWTGSSYNSPLHF,TGTGCCAGCAGTTGGACGGGGAGCTCCTATAATTCACCCCTCCACTTT
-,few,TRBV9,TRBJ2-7,CASSVGDGGYEQYF,TGTGCCAGCAGCGTAGGTGACGGAGGCTACGAGCAGTACTTC
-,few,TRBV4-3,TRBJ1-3,CASSPSGGPENTIYF,TGCGCCAGCAGCCCGTCCGGGGGGCCGGAAAACACCATATATTTT
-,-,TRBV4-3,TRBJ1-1,CASSQTPLGGTEAFF,TGCGCCAGCAGCCAAACCCCATTAGGGGGCACTGAAGCTTTCTTT
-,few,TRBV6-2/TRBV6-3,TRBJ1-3,CAIRGRDPKSSGNTIYF,TGTGCCATCCGGGGAAGGGATCCGAAAAGCTCTGGAAACACCATATATTTT
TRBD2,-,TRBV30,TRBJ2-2,CAWSVYAGETNTGELFF,TGTGCCTGGAGTGTATATGCGGGAGAAACAAACACCGGGGAGCTGTTTTTT
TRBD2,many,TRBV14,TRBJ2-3,CASSHDLAGPYADTQYF,TGTGCCAGCAGCCATGATCTAGCGGGACCGTACGCAGATACGCAGTATTTT
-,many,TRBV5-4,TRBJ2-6,CASSLYGGLERSGANVLTF,TGTGCCAGCAGCTTGTATGGGGGACTTGAACGCTCTGGGGCCAACGTCCTGACTTTC
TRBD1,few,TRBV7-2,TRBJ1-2,CASSLAGQGALSYGYTF,TGTGCCAGCAGCTTAGCGGGACAGGGGGCGCTTTCCTATGGCTACACCTTC
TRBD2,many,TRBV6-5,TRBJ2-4,CASSYSYLASGDLSKNIQYF,TGTGCCAGCAGTTACTCGTACTTGGCTAGCGGGGATCTGTCCAAAAACATTCAGTACTTC
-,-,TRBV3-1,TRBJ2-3,CASSQATRAGWGTDTQYF,TGTGCCAGCAGCCAAGCTACACGGGCGGGATGGGGCACAGATACGCAGTATTTT
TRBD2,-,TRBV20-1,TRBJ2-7,CGAPVSPGTTNYEQYF,TGCGGTGCCCCGGTTTCCCCCGGGACTACCAACTACGAGCAGTACTTC
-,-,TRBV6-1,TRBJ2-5,CASSAWTALGLASADETQYF,TGTGCCAGCAGTGCGTGGACCGCCCTGGGACTCGCGAGTGCGGATGAGACCCAGTACTTC
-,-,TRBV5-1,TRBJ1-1,CASSQGTLDAEAFF,TGCGCCAGCAGCCAAGGGACACTCGACGCTGAAGCTTTCTTT
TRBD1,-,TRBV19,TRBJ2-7,CASSLDRGPYEQYF,TGTGCCAGTAGCCTAGACAGGGGGCCCTACGAGCAGTACTTC
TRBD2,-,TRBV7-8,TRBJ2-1,CASSKGLAGGNYNEQFF,TGTGCCAGCAGCAAGGGACTAGCGGGGGGTAACTACAATGAGCAGTTCTTC